These 28 T cell receptor beta chains came from one sample sequenced in a study of T cells after yellow fever vaccination. TCRdb ran MiXCR on the 5' RACE reads and lists one entry per CDR3 protein. The table records a few hundred thousand distinct CDR3 sequences, roughly 3.5% of them present only once. The source material was PBMCs, sampled on the day of the yellow fever booster vaccination. The source is a young man who received the YFV17D yellow fever vaccine.

The genes are TRBV14 and TRBJ1-2; D not resolved. V was trimmed by 3 bases and J by 6 bases, leaving 14 bases between them. Germline assignment: CDR1 SGHDN and CDR2 FVKESK. There are 14 residues in the CDR3. DNA of the CDR3: TGTGCCAGCAGCCATGTTTCCCGCAGCCATGGCTACACCTTC. Translating gives CASSHVSRSHGYTF.

This clonotype was detected many times. J is TRBJ2-3 and V is TRBV10-3; 11 positions match TRBD1. This CDR3 has 15 residues. Germline V gene data show CDR1 as ENHRY and CDR2 as SYGVKD. V shed 4 bases, J shed 2 bases, and the junction held 2 bases outside the gene matches. CDR3 sequence reads: CAISADRGPTDTQYF. The CDR3 nucleotides are TGTGCCATCAGTGCGGACAGGGGGCCCACAGATACGCAGTATTTT.

A few counts support this clonotype. V is TRBV7-2 and J is TRBJ1-2; possibly TRBD1 for D (6 bases). Per germline, CDR1 SGHTA and CDR2 FQGNSA. The CDR3 has 15 amino acids. V lost 6 bases and J lost 4, with 18 bases in between. This chain's CDR3 is CASRTGGGRGYGYTF. The DNA of the CDR3 is TGTGCCAGCAGGACAGGAGGGGGGCGAGGCTATGGCTACACCTTC.

The table lists this clonotype with a count of one. A read error may be the cause here, since a much bigger clone is one base away. The rearrangement links TRBV18 to TRBJ2-5; D perhaps matches TRBD2 (5 bases). This CDR3 has 13 amino acids. Germline loops: CDR1 KGHSH, CDR2 LQKENI. V lost 3 bases, J lost 3 bases, and 8 bases lay in between. CDR3 sequence: CASSPGVEETQYF. The DNA of the CDR3 is TGTGCCAGCTCACCCGGGGTCGAAGAGACCCAGTACTTC.

This chain uses TRBV7-2 with TRBJ1-5; D uncertain. Germline CDR1 and CDR2: SGHTA and FQGNSA. The V gene lost 3 bases and the J gene lost 5 bases, with 11 bases spanning the gap. The CDR3 covers 14 residues. CDR3 sequence reads: CASSFGLRDQPQHF. DNA for the CDR3: TGTGCCAGCAGCTTTGGACTAAGGGATCAGCCCCAGCATTTT.

Only a few counts were recorded for this clonotype. This sequence joins TRBV5-1 and TRBJ2-5; D gene ambiguous. CDR1 is SGHRS and CDR2 is YFSETQ in the germline V gene. Trimming took off 1 base at V and 2 bases at J, with 6 bases between the two ends. This CDR3 has 13 residues. The CDR3 is CASSLFQQETQYF. Here the CDR3 DNA reads TGCGCCAGCAGCTTGTTCCAGCAAGAGACCCAGTACTTC.

V is TRBV5-1 and J is TRBJ2-7; 7 bases map to TRBD2. The CDR3 length is 14 residues. Germline-derived CDR1 and CDR2 are SGHRS and YFSETQ. The V gene end was trimmed by 2 bases and the J gene end by 6 bases; junction bases not matched to a gene: 8. The CDR3 region has the DNA TGCGCCAGCAGCTTCCCGTCGGGGGGAGGCGAGCAGTACTTC. Its translation: CASSFPSGGGEQYF. Complete variable domain (other parts from reference TRBV5-1 and TRBJ2-7): KAGVTQTPRYLIKTRGQQVTLSCSPISGHRSVSWYQQTPGQGLQFLFEYFSETQRNKGNFPGRFSGRQFSNSRSEMNVSTLELGDSALYLCASSFPSGGGEQYFGPGTRLTVT.

The CDR3 region has the DNA TGTGCCTCGGCGGGACAGGGATACACCGGGGAGCTGTTTTTT. Protein: CASAGQGYTGELFF. The chain has TRBV6-5 and TRBJ2-2; 9 bases line up with TRBD1. Trimming removed 11 bases from V and 3 bases from J; junction bases left unmatched: 7. The germline gives CDR1 MNHEY, CDR2 SVGAGI. This CDR3 contains 14 residues.

This clonotype has at least ten counts. The chain carries TRBV20-1 and TRBJ1-1; 7 nucleotides match TRBD1. CDR1 and CDR2 from the germline V gene are DFQATT and SNEGSKA (reference sequence). V was pared by 6 bases and J by 10 bases, with 11 bases of the junction left unmatched. This CDR3 has 12 residues. The CDR3 DNA sequence: TGCAGTGCACCCAGACAGGGTTGGGGAGCTTTCTTT. This translates into CSAPRQGWGAFF.

In this sample, this clonotype turned up a few times. The chain is built from TRBV7-8 and TRBJ1-4; tentative D call: TRBD1 (5 bases). V was cut by 4 bases and J by 0 bases, with 9 bases left in between. Per the germline V gene, CDR1 is SGHVS and CDR2 is FQNEAQ. This CDR3 contains 15 residues. The CDR3 is CASSWDLATNEKLFF. The CDR3 DNA sequence: TGTGCCAGCAGCTGGGACCTAGCAACTAATGAAAAACTGTTTTTT.

Ten or more counts support this clonotype. V gene TRBV4-1 combines with J gene TRBJ1-2; D may be TRBD1 (6 bases). Trimming cost V 1 base and J 7 bases, with 10 bases left between them. Germline values: CDR1 MGHRA, CDR2 YSYEKL. This CDR3 spans 13 amino acids. CDR3: CASSQGTVFGYTF. CDR3 coding DNA: TGCGCCAGCAGCCAAGGGACAGTTTTTGGCTACACCTTC.

In its sample, this clonotype was seen many times. The V and J genes are TRBV5-1 and TRBJ2-2, with unresolved D. The CDR3 runs to 13 residues. The germline gives CDR1 SGHRS, CDR2 YFSETQ. Trimming left V 4 bases short and J 0 bases short, with 4 bases between. CDR3 bases: TGCGCCAGCAGCCCCTCGAACACCGGGGAGCTGTTTTTT. Amino acid sequence: CASSPSNTGELFF.

This clonotype was counted ten times or more. The rearrangement uses TRBV6-5 and TRBJ2-2; either TRBD1 or TRBD2 may fit D (5 bases each). The CDR3 contains 15 residues. Per germline, CDR1 MNHEY and CDR2 SVGAGI. Between the trimmed V and J ends, which lost 2 bases and 6 bases, there was a span of 13 bases. The CDR3 here is CASSYDGGPAGELFF. The CDR3 DNA sequence: TGTGCCAGCAGTTACGATGGGGGTCCCGCCGGGGAGCTGTTTTTT.

The chain couples TRBV4-1 to TRBJ2-1, with TRBD2 matching over 13 bases. CDR1 is MGHRA and CDR2 is YSYEKL in the germline V gene. V trimming: 3 bases; J trimming: 6 bases; junction bases outside the gene matches: 14. This CDR3 contains 19 residues. CDR3 coding DNA: TGCGCCAGCAGCCATCGGACTAGCGGGGGACTCCCTTCCAGCAATGAGCAGTTCTTC. Amino acids: CASSHRTSGGLPSSNEQFF.

The sample holds many counts of this clonotype. This sequence joins TRBV10-2 and TRBJ1-4; no definite D call. V lost 2 bases and J 7 bases, leaving 2 bases between the germline ends. In germline, CDR1 is WSHSY, CDR2 SAAADI. The CDR3 has 11 residues. CDR3 region: CASSELEKLFF. The CDR3 DNA sequence: TGCGCCAGCAGTGAGCTTGAAAAACTGTTTTTT.

This clonotype was seen many times. The chain joins TRBV20-1 to TRBJ1-1, with D maybe TRBD1 (5 bases). V was shortened by 3 bases and J by 5 bases, with 10 bases between the two germline ends. Per germline, CDR1 DFQATT and CDR2 SNEGSKA (reference sequence). This CDR3 contains 12 residues. The CDR3 DNA follows: TGCAGTGCTAGGCGGGGGAGGACTGAAGCTTTCTTT. Its protein is CSARRGRTEAFF.

This clonotype has more than one count but fewer than ten. The rearrangement uses TRBV19 and TRBJ2-6; D uncertain. V lost 6 bases and J lost 2, with 5 bases in between. Germline V gene lookup returns CDR1 LNHDA and CDR2 SQIVND (reference sequence). This CDR3 spans 13 amino acids. Here the CDR3 DNA reads TGTGCCAGTAGAGCAACTGGGGCCAACGTCCTGACTTTC. This translates into CASRATGANVLTF.

This clonotype showed up many times. The genes are TRBV7-2 and TRBJ1-5; 7 bases match TRBD1. There are 15 residues in the CDR3. The junction had 8 bases not matched to a gene; V was cut back by 3 bases and J by 6 bases. CDR1 is SGHTA and CDR2 is FQGNSA in the germline V gene. CDR3 nucleotides: TGTGCCAGCAGCTTCTCGACAACAGGGGTTCAGCCCCAGCATTTT. Its protein is CASSFSTTGVQPQHF.

This clonotype was recorded many times. V gene TRBV5-1 combines with J gene TRBJ2-3; TRBD2 matches 9 bases. The V gene end was trimmed by 2 bases and the J gene end by 2 bases; junction bases not matched to a gene: 3. CDR3 length: 15 residues. The germline V gene encodes CDR1 SGHRS and CDR2 YFSETQ. CDR3 loop: CASSLGGGDTDTQYF. In nucleotides, the CDR3 is TGCGCCAGCAGCTTAGGCGGGGGGGACACAGATACGCAGTATTTT.

This clonotype has a handful of counts. This rearrangement joins TRBV29-1 to TRBJ2-5, with D unclear. The germline V gene encodes CDR1 SQVTM and CDR2 ANQGSEA. CDR3 length equals 10 residues. With 5 bases removed from V and 10 bases from J, the gap between germline ends came to 11 bases. Here the CDR3 reads CSVQFPLQYF. The CDR3 DNA reads as TGCAGCGTTCAATTCCCCCTCCAGTACTTC.

This chain uses TRBV7-2 with TRBJ2-1; 7 bases are a match to TRBD1. The CDR3 runs 14 residues. After removal of 7 bases from V and 1 base from J, the junction contained 4 bases not matched to a gene. The germline gives CDR1 SGHTA, CDR2 FQGNSA. The CDR3, as DNA: TGTGCCAGCACCGAACAGGGGTCCTACAATGAGCAGTTCTTC. Encoded protein: CASTEQGSYNEQFF.

There are a few counts of this clonotype. One end of the junction is discordant with germline, which a read error may explain. The V gene is TRBV10-3, the J gene TRBJ2-4; D might be TRBD1 or TRBD2, each matching 5 bases. The CDR3 consists of 15 residues. CDR1 and CDR2 (germline): ENHRY, SYGVKD. CDR3 in amino acids: CATRDHPRAKDIQYF. The CDR3 DNA reads TGTGCCACCAGGGACCATCCGAGGGCCAAAGACATTCAGTACTTC.

This rearrangement joins TRBV4-2 to TRBJ1-5, with a weak D call TRBD1 (6 bases). The CDR3 is 16 residues long. Between the trimmed V and J ends, which lost 0 bases and 1 base, there was a span of 10 bases. From germline, CDR1 is LGHNA and CDR2 YNFKEQ. The CDR3 is CASSQDQGRSNQPQHF. CDR3 nucleotides: TGTGCCAGCAGCCAAGACCAGGGGCGGAGCAATCAGCCCCAGCATTTT.

The table lists this clonotype with many counts. This chain joins TRBV6-5 and TRBJ2-1, with no clear D. Trimming took 0 bases from V and 4 from J, leaving 13 bases between them. The V gene's germline CDR1 is MNHEY and CDR2 SVGAGI. This CDR3 spans 16 amino acids. The CDR3, as DNA: TGTGCCAGCAGTTACTCCGGCGGTGGGTGGTACAATGAGCAGTTCTTC. Its protein product is CASSYSGGGWYNEQFF.

The sample holds a few counts of this clonotype. This chain uses TRBV18 with TRBJ2-3; perhaps TRBD1 as D (6 bases). Germline-derived CDR1 and CDR2 are KGHSH and LQKENI. Trimming cost V 8 bases and J 0 bases, with 12 bases left between them. This CDR3 contains 14 residues. CDR3 nucleotide sequence: TGTGCCAGCCGACAGGTCTCTAGCACAGATACGCAGTATTTT. This gives the protein CASRQVSSTDTQYF.

The chain links TRBV10-3 to TRBJ2-5; D remains unclear. Germline-derived CDR1 and CDR2 are ENHRY and SYGVKD. The CDR3 extends over 13 amino acids. Trimming removed 0 bases at V and 7 bases at J, with 9 bases between. The CDR3 sequence is CAISESDIGTQYF. Here the CDR3 DNA reads TGTGCCATCAGTGAGTCTGACATTGGGACCCAGTACTTC.

This clonotype showed up many times. The V gene is TRBV7-9, the J gene TRBJ1-2, with D perhaps TRBD1 (5 bases). Germline lookup yields CDR1 SEHNR and CDR2 FQNEAQ (reference sequence). Trimming removed 3 bases from V and 6 bases from J, with 11 bases in between. The CDR3 consists of 13 residues. The CDR3 spells CASSFSGPHGYTF. The CDR3 nucleotides read TGTGCCAGCAGCTTTTCAGGGCCCCATGGCTACACCTTC.

This clonotype was observed many times. V is TRBV4-3 and J is TRBJ2-3; 7 bases map to TRBD2. The CDR3 runs 19 residues. Germline trimming cut 2 bases from V and 0 bases from J; bases unmatched to any gene: 14. Germline loops: CDR1 LGHNA, CDR2 YSLEER. The CDR3 here is CASSQPGGQTLTSTDTQYF. The CDR3 DNA reads as TGCGCCAGCAGCCAACCGGGAGGCCAGACCCTCACTAGCACAGATACGCAGTATTTT.